This T cell receptor beta chain was observed in a study of blood T cell repertoires in COVID-19 (dated by TCRdb to 2018 to 2020). General notes on the study: Samples from collaborators originated in the United States, Italy and Spain and spanned both the acute and convalescent phases of COVID-19. Sample metadata almost always included a de-identified subject ID, COVID-19 status, age in years and sex. Subjects who had been exposed to COVID-19, were actively infected with it, or had recovered from it provided the deeply sampled blood TCRbeta repertoires that made up the dataset. The repertoires were released in a freely available public database meant as a resource for research on the immune response to SARS-CoV-2. The material from the prospective study consisted of cDNA or gDNA derived from T cells, B-cell-depleted T cells, or PBMCs. Where available, HLA class I and class II types were obtained from metadata supplied by the sample provider rather than from assay-based typing. Samples came from the ongoing ImmuneRACE study (first 160 participants) plus 1,254 subjects from 6 global collaborators. General study outcomes and caveats: The amount of clinical and demographic metadata varied by source and participant and was provided uncurated.

This clone has just a few counts. Its antigen remains unidentified. Base qualities are missing; no much larger clone stands one base away. TCRbeta CDR3 regions were amplified from genomic DNA using the immunoSEQ Assay, a bias-controlled multiplex PCR. Regarding the original processing steps: Within the assay, amplification of reference gene primers was used to estimate how many nucleated cells each sample contained. To quantify the absolute abundance of each unique TCRbeta CDR3 rearrangement, sequence reads were collapsed and filtered. For each sample, productive Simpson clonality was calculated by taking the square root of Simpson's diversity index across productive rearrangements. TCRdb limited this immuneACCESS table to in-frame rearrangements with V and J called. A share of clones is missing; checked studies link under half to unresolved V genes, and the rest is unexplained. V, J and clone size were drawn from that table, and D and trimming were deduced from the DNA. The sample table contains about 100,000 clones; only one count was recorded for 85% of them. The ten top clones hold about 1.8% of the sample.

The collaborating institutions used their own protocols to collect whole blood in K2EDTA tubes. Collaborator samples were shipped for TCRbeta analysis as frozen whole blood, isolated PBMCs, or DNA extracted from either sample type. From the cysteine up to the phenylalanine, the CDR3 has a length of 15 residues. Kept here is only the CDR3 DNA, which spans 45 bases and is read in frame from base 1. CDR1 SGHVS and CDR2 FQNEAQ are derived from the germline V gene. Ends trimmed: V by 4 bases, J by 7 bases; bases unmatched to a gene: 9. The rearranged chain carries TRBV7-8 and TRBJ1-5; TRBD1 fits 8 bases in the junction. This sequence originates from a woman aged 70-85 years with active or convalescent COVID-19. Material: peripheral blood. The CDR3 reads as follows: CASSSPQGARQPQHF. The DNA reads TGTGCCAGCAGCTCTCCGCAGGGGGCGAGGCAGCCCCAGCATTTT.